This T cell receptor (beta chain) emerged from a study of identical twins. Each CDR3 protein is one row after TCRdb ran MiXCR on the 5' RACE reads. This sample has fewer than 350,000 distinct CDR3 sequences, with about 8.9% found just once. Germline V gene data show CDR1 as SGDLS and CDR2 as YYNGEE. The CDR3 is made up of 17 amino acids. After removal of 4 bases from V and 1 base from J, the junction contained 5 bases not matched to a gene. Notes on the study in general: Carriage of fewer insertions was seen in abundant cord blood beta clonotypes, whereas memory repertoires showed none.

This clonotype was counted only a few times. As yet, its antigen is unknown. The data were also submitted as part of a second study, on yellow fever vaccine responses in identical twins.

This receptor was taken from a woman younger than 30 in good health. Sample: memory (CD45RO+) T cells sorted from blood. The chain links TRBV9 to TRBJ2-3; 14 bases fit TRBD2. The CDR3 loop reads CASSLRLAGGGTDTQYF. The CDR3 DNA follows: TGTGCCAGCAGCCTCCGACTAGCGGGAGGGGGCACAGATACGCAGTATTTT. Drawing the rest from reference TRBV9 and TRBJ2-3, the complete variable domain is DSGVTQTPKHLITATGQRVTLRCSPRSGDLSVYWYQQSLDQGLQFLIQYYNGEERAKGNILERFSAQQFPDLHSELNLSSLELGDSALYFCASSLRLAGGGTDTQYFGPGTRLTVL.